This TCR beta chain stems from a study of OX40 agonist ivuxolimab in advanced cancers. About the research overall: Prior checkpoint blockade (anti-PD-1, anti-PD-L1 or anti-CTLA-4) was permitted; roughly 40% had it.

TCRdb's copy holds only in-frame clones and misses some; the assay was immunoSEQ multiplex PCR. The sample contains 60,000 to 75,000 clones, approximately 86% of which appear only once. Germline V gene sequence: CDR1 SGHVS, CDR2 FNYEAQ. Trimming at V came to 2 bases and at J to 3 bases, leaving 11 bases not matched to a gene. This CDR3 comprises 17 residues. The specimen was CD4+ or CD8+ T cells sorted from blood, collected in a trial of the OX40 agonist ivuxolimab. The chain joins TRBV7-6 to TRBJ2-3, with 7 bases aligning to TRBD2. This receptor was identified in an adult with an advanced solid tumor such as melanoma, head and neck, liver or kidney cancer. Here the CDR3 reads CASSLLSAGVRTDTQYF. CDR3 bases: TGTGCCAGCAGCTTACTCTCTGCGGGAGTCCGAACAGATACGCAGTATTTT.